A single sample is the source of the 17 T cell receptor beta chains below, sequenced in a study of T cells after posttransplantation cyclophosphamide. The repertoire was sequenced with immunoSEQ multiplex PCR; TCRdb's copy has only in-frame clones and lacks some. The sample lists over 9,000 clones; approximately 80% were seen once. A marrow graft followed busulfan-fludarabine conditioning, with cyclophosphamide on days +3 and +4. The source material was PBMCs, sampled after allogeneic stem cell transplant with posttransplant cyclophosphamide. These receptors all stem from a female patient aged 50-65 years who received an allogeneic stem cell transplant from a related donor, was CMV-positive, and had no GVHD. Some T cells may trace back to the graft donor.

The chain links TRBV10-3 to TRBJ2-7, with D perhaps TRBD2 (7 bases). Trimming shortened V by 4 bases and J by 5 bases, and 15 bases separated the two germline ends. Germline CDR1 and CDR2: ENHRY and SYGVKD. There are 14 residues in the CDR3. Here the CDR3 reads CAISVRIGGDEQYF. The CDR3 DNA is TGTGCCATCAGTGTGAGAATAGGGGGGGACGAGCAGTACTTC.

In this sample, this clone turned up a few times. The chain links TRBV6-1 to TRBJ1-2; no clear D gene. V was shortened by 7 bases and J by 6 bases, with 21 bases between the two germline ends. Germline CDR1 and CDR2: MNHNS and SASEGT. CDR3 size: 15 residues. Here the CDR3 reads CASTLGRPFIHGYTF. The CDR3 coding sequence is TGTGCCAGCACTTTAGGGAGGCCCTTCATACATGGCTACACCTTC.

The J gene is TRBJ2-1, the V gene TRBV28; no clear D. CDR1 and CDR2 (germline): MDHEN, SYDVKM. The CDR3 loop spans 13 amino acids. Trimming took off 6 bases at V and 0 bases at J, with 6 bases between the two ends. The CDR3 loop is CASRSPSYNEQFF. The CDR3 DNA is TGTGCCAGCAGGAGCCCCTCCTACAATGAGCAGTTCTTC.

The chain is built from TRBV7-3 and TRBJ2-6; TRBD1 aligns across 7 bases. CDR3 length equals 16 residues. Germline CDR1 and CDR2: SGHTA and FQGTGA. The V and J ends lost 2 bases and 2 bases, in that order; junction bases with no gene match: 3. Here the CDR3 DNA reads TGTGCCAGCAGCTTAGGTCAGGGGGCTGGGGCCAACGTCCTGACTTTC. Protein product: CASSLGQGAGANVLTF.

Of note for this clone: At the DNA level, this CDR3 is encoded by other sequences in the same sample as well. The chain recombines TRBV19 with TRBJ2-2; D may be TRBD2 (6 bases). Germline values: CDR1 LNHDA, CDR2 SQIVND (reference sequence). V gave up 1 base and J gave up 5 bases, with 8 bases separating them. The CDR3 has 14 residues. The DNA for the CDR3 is TGTGCCAGTAGTATAGGGGGAGGTACCGGGGAGCTGTTTTTT. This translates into CASSIGGGTGELFF.

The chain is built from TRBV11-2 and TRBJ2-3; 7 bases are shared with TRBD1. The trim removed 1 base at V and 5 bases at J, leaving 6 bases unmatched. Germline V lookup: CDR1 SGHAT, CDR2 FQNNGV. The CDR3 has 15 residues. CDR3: CASSLVGTDKDTQYF. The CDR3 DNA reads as TGTGCCAGCAGCTTAGTGGGGACAGACAAAGATACGCAGTATTTT.

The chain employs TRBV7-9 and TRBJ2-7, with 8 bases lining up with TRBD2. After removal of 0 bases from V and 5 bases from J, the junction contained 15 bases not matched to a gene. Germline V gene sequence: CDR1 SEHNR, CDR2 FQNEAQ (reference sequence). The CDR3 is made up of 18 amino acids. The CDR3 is CASSLARTAGGDSHEQYF. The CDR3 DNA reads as TGTGCCAGCAGCTTAGCGCGGACTGCGGGGGGCGATAGCCACGAGCAGTACTTC.

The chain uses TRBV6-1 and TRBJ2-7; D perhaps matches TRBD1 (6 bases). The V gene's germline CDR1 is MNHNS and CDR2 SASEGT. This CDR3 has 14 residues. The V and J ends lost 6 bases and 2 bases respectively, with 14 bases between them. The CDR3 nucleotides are TGTGCCAGCAGCAGGACAGAGCAGACCTACGAGCAGTACTTC. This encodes CASSRTEQTYEQYF.

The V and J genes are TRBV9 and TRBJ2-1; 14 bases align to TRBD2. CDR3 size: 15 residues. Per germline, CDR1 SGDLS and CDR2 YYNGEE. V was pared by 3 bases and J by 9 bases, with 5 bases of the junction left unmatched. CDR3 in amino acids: CASSAQGLAGVEQFF. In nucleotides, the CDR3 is TGTGCCAGCAGCGCCCAGGGACTAGCGGGAGTTGAGCAGTTCTTC. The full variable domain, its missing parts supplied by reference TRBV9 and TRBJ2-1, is DSGVTQTPKHLITATGQRVTLRCSPRSGDLSVYWYQQSLDQGLQFLIQYYNGEERAKGNILERFSAQQFPDLHSELNLSSLELGDSALYFCASSAQGLAGVEQFFGPGTRLTVL.

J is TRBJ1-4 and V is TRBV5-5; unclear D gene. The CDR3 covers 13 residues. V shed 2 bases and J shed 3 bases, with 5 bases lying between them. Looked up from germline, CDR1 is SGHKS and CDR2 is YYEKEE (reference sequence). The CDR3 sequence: CASSFPSNEKLFF. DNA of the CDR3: TGTGCCAGCAGCTTTCCTTCTAATGAAAAACTGTTTTTT.

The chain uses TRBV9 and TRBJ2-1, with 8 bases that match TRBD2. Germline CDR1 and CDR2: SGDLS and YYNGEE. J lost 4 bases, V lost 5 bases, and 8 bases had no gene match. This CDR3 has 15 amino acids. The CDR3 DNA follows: TGTGCCAGCAGTCAGGAGGCGGGGGGTTACAATGAGCAGTTCTTC. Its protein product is CASSQEAGGYNEQFF.

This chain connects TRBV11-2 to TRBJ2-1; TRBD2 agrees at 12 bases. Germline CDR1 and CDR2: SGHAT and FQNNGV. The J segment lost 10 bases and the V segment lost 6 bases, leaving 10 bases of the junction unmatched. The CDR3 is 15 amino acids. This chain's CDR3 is CASRRLAGAPGEQFF. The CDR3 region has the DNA TGTGCCAGCAGACGACTAGCGGGGGCTCCGGGGGAGCAGTTCTTC.

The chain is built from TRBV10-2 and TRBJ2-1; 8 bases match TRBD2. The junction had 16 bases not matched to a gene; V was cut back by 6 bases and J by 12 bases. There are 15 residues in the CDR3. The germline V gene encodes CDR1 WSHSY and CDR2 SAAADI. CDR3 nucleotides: TGCGCCAGCAGGAAGACTAGCGACCCCATTCGCAGGCAGTTCTTC. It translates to CASRKTSDPIRRQFF.

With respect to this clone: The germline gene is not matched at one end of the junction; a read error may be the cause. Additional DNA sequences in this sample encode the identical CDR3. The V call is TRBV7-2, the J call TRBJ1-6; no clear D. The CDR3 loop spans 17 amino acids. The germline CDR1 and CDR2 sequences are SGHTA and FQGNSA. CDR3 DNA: TGTGCCAGCAGCTTAGCGAGGAGAAGCTCCTATAATTCCCCCCTCCACTTT. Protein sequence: CASSLARRSSYNSPLHF.

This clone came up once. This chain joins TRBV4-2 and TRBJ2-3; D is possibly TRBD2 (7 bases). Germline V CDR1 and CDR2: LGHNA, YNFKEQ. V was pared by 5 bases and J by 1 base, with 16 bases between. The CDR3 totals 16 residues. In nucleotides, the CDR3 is TGTGCCAGCAGCATGCAGGCGGGGGCCCGCACAGATACGCAGTATTTT. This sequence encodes CASSMQAGARTDTQYF.

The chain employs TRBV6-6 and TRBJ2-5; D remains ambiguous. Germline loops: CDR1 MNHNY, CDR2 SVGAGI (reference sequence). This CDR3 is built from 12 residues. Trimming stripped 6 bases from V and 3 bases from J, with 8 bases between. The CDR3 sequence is CASRLHEETQYF. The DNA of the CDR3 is TGTGCCAGCAGGTTACATGAAGAGACCCAGTACTTC.

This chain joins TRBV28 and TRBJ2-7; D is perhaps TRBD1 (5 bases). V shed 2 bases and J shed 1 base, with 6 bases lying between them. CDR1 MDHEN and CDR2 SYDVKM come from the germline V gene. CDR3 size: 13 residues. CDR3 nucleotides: TGTGCCAGCAGTTTACCAGGGTCCTACGAGCAGTACTTC. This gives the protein CASSLPGSYEQYF.